These T cell receptor beta chains were read from a single sample in a study of identical twins. TCRdb called the 5' RACE reads again in MiXCR, with one record for every CDR3 protein. The sample has under 350,000 distinct CDR3 sequences; roughly 9.7% are singletons. The data also belong to a second study, concerning yellow fever vaccine responses in identical twins.

The sample taken for sequencing was CD8+ T cells sorted from blood. The receptors derive from a woman between 18 and 29 years old in good health. Both conserved end residues are part of each CDR3.

>TRBV5-1|15
CASSLFWGDGQPQHF
>TRBV25-1|13
CATSGRGNTEAFF
>TRBV11-2|16
CASSLGTRALDNEQFF
>TRBV27|14
CASSPGTGIETQYF
>TRBV29-1|12
CSVAWGRNEQYF
>TRBV4-1|15
CASSQDRSRGGEQYF
>TRBV15|17
CATSRPLGQGAGNEQFF
>TRBV6-1|15
CASSPGIDVRGEQFF
>TRBV15|17
CATSRDFPHDYNTEAFF
>TRBV24-1|15
CATSDFDRATGELFF
>TRBV20-1|18
CSARDSPAFGGAKNIQYF
>TRBV15|16
CATRDPGQGGGHGYTF
>TRBV4-3|15
CASSQEFRLAVEQFF
>TRBV5-1|13
CASSLELIYEQYF
>TRBV7-2|16
CASSLRDRGPYNEQFF
>TRBV2|12
CASTANTREQYF
>TRBV5-1|14
CASSEESYTYEQYF
>TRBV4-1|12
CACRGGTDTQYF
>TRBV20-1|15
CSAIRLAGGSVEQFF
>TRBV6-2/TRBV6-3|18
CASSASGGTSGIPYEQYF
>TRBV6-2/TRBV6-3|19
CASSFDTTGTSATNEKLFF
>TRBV20-1|18
CSVEDRATSSSGANVLTF
>TRBV28|14
CASSTWGKPYEQYF
>TRBV9|16
CASSPPGGFSYNEQFF
>TRBV28|17
CASSLFSTGIAADEQFF
>TRBV6-1|13
CANRQGSTDTQYF
>TRBV9|12
CASSPLGAEQYF
>TRBV13|14
CVSNNMLGNTEAFF
>TRBV12-3/TRBV12-4|16
CASSIKPGTGKNIQYF
>TRBV28|17
CASRPPPLAGGKETQYF
>TRBV29-1|12
CSGRTGTYEQYF
>TRBV6-5|13
CASSYFHTDTQYF
>TRBV7-9|17
CASSSSRDYKAYNEQFF
>TRBV3-1|16
CASSQVAGENQETQYF
>TRBV29-1|13
CSVVGGPTDTQYF